This T cell receptor beta chain was recovered during a study of Ad26.COV2.S vaccination and SARS-CoV-2 variants. Across the whole study: Participant was drawn from the COV1001 Ad26.COV2.S trial arm.

CDR3 length equals 12 residues. V was clipped by 2 bases and J by 5 bases, with 6 bases between them. The V gene's germline CDR1 is SEHNR and CDR2 FQNEAQ (reference sequence). General observations from the study: In vaccinated individuals, spike-specific CD8+ and CD4+ T cell responses reportedly displayed substantial breadth.

Treatment of the sample: some 19 received Ad26.COV2.S at low or high dose, single or two shots; roughly five received placebo; per-sample allocation not given. Samples analyzed were those drawn on day 63 after the first vaccine or placebo injection. Sequencing was performed with immunoSEQ multiplex PCR; in TCRdb, only in-frame clones are kept and a portion is missing. The sample yields approximately 240,000 clones, more than 75% seen once. Points on this clone: Its antigen is still unknown. In the same sample, other DNA sequences code for this CDR3.

The material sequenced was peripheral blood, taken in a trial of Ad26.COV2.S vaccine versus placebo. V and J are TRBV7-9 and TRBJ1-1; no definite D call. The sequence came from a person aged 18-60 years who received the Ad26.COV2.S COVID-19 vaccine or a placebo. The CDR3 protein is CASSLRGTEAFF. CDR3 nucleotides: TGTGCCAGCAGCTTACGAGGGACTGAAGCTTTCTTT.